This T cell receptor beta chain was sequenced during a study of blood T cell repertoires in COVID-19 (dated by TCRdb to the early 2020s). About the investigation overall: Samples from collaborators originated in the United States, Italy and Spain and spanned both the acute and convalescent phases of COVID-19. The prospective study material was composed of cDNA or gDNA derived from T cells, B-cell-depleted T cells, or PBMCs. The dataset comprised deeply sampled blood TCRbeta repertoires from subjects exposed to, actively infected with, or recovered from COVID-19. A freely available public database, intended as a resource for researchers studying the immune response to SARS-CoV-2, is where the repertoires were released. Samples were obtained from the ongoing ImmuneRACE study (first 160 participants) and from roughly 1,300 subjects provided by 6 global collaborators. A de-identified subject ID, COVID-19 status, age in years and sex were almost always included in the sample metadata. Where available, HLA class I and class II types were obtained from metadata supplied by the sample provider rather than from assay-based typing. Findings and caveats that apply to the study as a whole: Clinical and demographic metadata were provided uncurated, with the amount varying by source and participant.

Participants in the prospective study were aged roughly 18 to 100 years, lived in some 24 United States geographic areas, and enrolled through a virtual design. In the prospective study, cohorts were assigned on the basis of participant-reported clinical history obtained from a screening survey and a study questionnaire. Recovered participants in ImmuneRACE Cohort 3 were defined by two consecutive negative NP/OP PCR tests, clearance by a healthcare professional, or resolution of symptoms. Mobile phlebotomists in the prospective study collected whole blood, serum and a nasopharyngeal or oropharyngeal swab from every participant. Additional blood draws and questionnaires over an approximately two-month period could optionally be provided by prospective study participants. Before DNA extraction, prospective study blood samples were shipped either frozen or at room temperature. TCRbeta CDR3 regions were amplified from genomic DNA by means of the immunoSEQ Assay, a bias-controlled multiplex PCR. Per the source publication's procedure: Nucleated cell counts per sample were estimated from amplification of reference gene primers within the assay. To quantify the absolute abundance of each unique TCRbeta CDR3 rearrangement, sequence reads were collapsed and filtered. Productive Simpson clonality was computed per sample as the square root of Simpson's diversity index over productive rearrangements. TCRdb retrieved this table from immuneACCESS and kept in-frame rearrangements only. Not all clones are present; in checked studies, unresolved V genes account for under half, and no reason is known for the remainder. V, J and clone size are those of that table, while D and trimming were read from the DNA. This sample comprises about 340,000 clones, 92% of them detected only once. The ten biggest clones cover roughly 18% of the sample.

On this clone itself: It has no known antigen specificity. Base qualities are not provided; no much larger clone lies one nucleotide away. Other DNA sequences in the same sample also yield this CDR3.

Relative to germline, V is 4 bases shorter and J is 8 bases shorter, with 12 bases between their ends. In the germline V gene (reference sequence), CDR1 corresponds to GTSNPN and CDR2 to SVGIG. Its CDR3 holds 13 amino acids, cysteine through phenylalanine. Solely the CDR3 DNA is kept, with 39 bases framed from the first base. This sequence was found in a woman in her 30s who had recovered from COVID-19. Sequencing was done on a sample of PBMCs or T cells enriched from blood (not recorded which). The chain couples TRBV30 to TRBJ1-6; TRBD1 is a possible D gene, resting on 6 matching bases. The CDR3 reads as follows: CAWTGQGHSPLHF. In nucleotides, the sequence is TGTGCCTGGACGGGGCAGGGGCATTCACCCCTCCACTTT.